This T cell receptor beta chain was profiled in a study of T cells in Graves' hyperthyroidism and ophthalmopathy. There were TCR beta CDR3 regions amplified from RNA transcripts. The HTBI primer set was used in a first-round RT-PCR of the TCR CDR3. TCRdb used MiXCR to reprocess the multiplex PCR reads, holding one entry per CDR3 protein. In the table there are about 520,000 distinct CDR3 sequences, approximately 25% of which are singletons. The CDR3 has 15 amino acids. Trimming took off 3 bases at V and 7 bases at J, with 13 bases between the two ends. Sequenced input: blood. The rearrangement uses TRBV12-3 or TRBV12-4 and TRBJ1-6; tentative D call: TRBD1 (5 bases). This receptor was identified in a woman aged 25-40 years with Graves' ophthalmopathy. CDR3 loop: CASSFQGLGNSPLHF. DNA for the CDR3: TGTGCCAGCAGTTTCCAGGGTTTGGGAAATTCACCCCTCCACTTT.